A single T cell receptor (beta chain) is shown here with its context. What it binds is unknown. Between the trimmed V and J ends, which lost 0 bases and 2 bases, there was a span of 14 bases. The CDR3 has 16 residues. Germline V CDR1 and CDR2: SGHTA, FQGNSA. This sample stems from a study of T cells in Graves' hyperthyroidism and ophthalmopathy. Study-level findings and limits: The majority of expanded thyroid clonotypes above 0.001 also appeared in blood.

The investigators amplified TCR beta CDR3 regions from RNA transcripts. In the first-round RT-PCR of the TCR CDR3, the HTBI primer set was used. In TCRdb, the multiplex PCR reads were re-called with MiXCR into one record per CDR3 protein. The sample holds hundreds of thousands of distinct CDR3 sequences, roughly 15% seen once. A NOSPECS grade of at least 4, a Clinical Activity Score of at least 3 and duration under 3 months were recorded in ophthalmopathy patients. The study excluded patients with uncontrolled infection, other autoimmune disease, pregnancy or lactation. From approximately 9.3 ml of fresh peripheral blood, PBMCs were isolated.

Sequenced sample: blood. The chain has TRBV7-2 and TRBJ2-7; D ambiguous. This receptor was identified in a woman between 18 and 29 years old with Graves' ophthalmopathy. CDR3 DNA sequence: TGTGCCAGCAGCTTAGCCGGGCACAACCTCCCCTACGAGCAGTACTTC. It is translated as CASSLAGHNLPYEQYF.